This is a list of T cell receptor beta chains from one sample in a study of T cell repertoires in cytomegalovirus infection. Antigens for these TCRs are unknown. Each CDR3 protein is one row after TCRdb ran MiXCR on the reads. The sample lists approximately 300,000 distinct CDR3 sequences; about 25% were seen once. The sequenced sample was cultured PBMCs, obtained from culture after CMV antigen stimulation. These receptors were collected from a human donor in good health (CMV status not recorded). Some clones in this sample may be carry-over from other donors' samples. The CDR3 runs from the conserved cysteine through the conserved F or W. D genes are given only for firm matches. A clone size is listed for some rows: how often the clone was seen (once, few, many), or a class if it is expanded.

abundance,v_gene,j_gene,d_gene,CDR3aa,CDR3nt
few,TRBV6-1,TRBJ2-3,TRBD1,CASSARDRGIDTQYF,TGTGCCAGCAGTGCCCGGGACAGGGGGATAGATACGCAGTATTTT
many,TRBV7-8,TRBJ2-3,NA,CASSPLNWGKRTDTQYF,TGTGCCAGCAGCCCGCTGAATTGGGGAAAAAGGACAGATACGCAGTATTTT
many,TRBV7-8,TRBJ2-7,TRBD2,CASSSPGTTEQYF,TGTGCCAGCAGCTCCCCCGGGACTACCGAGCAGTACTTC
NA,TRBV27,TRBJ2-5,TRBD2,CASRPTSGIETQYF,TGTGCCAGCAGGCCAACTAGCGGGATAGAGACCCAGTACTTC
NA,TRBV30,TRBJ1-1,NA,CAWSVRVAFEAFF,TGTGCCTGGAGTGTACGTGTCGCCTTTGAAGCTTTCTTT
many,TRBV7-2,TRBJ2-2,TRBD2,CASSLNRLADSGELFF,TGTGCCAGCAGCTTAAACCGACTAGCTGACTCCGGGGAGCTGTTTTTT
NA,TRBV5-4,TRBJ2-1,TRBD2,CASSPRTSGTHEQFF,TGTGCCAGCAGCCCCCGGACTAGCGGGACCCATGAGCAGTTCTTC
many,TRBV7-2,TRBJ2-1,NA,CASSPQAASYYNEQFF,TGTGCCAGCAGCCCCCAAGCCGCCAGCTACTACAATGAGCAGTTCTTC
many,TRBV7-2,TRBJ2-3,NA,CASSPIRSDTQYF,TGTGCCAGCAGCCCAATCCGTTCAGATACGCAGTATTTT
NA,TRBV19,TRBJ2-7,NA,CASSIELAYEQYF,TGTGCCAGTAGTATCGAGCTAGCCTACGAGCAGTACTTC
NA,TRBV12-3/TRBV12-4,TRBJ1-2,NA,CASSFGGQYGYTF,TGTGCCAGCAGTTTTGGCGGGCAGTATGGCTACACCTTC
NA,TRBV7-2,TRBJ2-7,NA,CASSGSGSSGSEQYF,TGTGCCAGCAGCGGATCCGGGTCCTCCGGGTCCGAGCAGTACTTC
NA,TRBV2,TRBJ2-7,TRBD2,CASSERASGTLSYEQYF,TGTGCCAGCAGTGAAAGGGCTAGCGGGACCCTCTCCTACGAGCAGTACTTC
NA,TRBV18,TRBJ2-1,NA,CASSPREPLMNNEQFF,TGTGCCAGCTCACCTCGGGAGCCCCTGATGAACAATGAGCAGTTCTTC
few,TRBV28,TRBJ1-2,NA,CASSPTGALNGYTF,TGTGCCAGCAGTCCCACGGGGGCCCTTAATGGCTACACCTTC
NA,TRBV25-1,TRBJ2-6,NA,CASSRGGVRSNVLTF,TGTGCCAGCAGTAGGGGGGGAGTGAGGTCCAACGTCCTGACTTTC
NA,TRBV7-2,TRBJ2-3,TRBD2,CASSLTSQRGSDTQYF,TGTGCCAGCAGCTTGACTAGCCAGAGGGGTTCAGATACGCAGTATTTT
NA,TRBV5-5,TRBJ2-7,NA,CASSFLSSYEQYF,TGTGCCAGCAGCTTTCTGAGCTCCTACGAGCAGTACTTC
many,TRBV7-2,TRBJ2-7,TRBD1,CASSPTGTGRHEQYF,TGTGCCAGCAGCCCCACCGGGACAGGTCGCCACGAGCAGTACTTC
NA,TRBV19,TRBJ1-4,TRBD1,CASSILSRGQVGSEKLFF,TGTGCCAGTAGTATCCTAAGCCGGGGACAGGTGGGCAGTGAAAAACTGTTTTTT
few,TRBV20-1,TRBJ2-5,TRBD1,CSAYSDRVETQYF,TGCAGTGCTTACTCGGACAGGGTGGAGACCCAGTACTTC
NA,TRBV7-2,TRBJ2-3,TRBD2,CASSLDLAGSSDTQYF,TGTGCCAGCAGCTTAGATCTAGCGGGCAGTTCAGATACGCAGTATTTT
NA,TRBV4-3,TRBJ2-1,NA,CASSQVGAGSYNEQFF,TGCGCCAGCAGCCAAGTAGGAGCGGGCTCCTACAATGAGCAGTTCTTC
NA,TRBV19,TRBJ1-1,TRBD1,CASRSGAETRGHTEAFF,TGTGCCAGTAGATCCGGGGCGGAAACGAGGGGGCACACTGAAGCTTTCTTT
few,TRBV20-1,TRBJ2-1,TRBD2,CSARKQGTSGSRGEQFF,TGCAGTGCTAGGAAGCAGGGGACTAGCGGGTCCCGGGGGGAGCAGTTCTTC
many,TRBV7-2,TRBJ2-5,TRBD2,CASNRELAGGETQYF,TGTGCCAGCAACAGAGAACTAGCGGGGGGGGAGACCCAGTACTTC
many,TRBV10-2,TRBJ2-3,NA,CASRRSSTTYLTTDTQYF,TGCGCCAGCAGACGCTCTTCGACTACCTACTTAACCACAGATACGCAGTATTTT
NA,TRBV14,TRBJ2-7,NA,CASSQEGLTYEQYF,TGTGCCAGCAGCCAAGAGGGCTTAACCTACGAGCAGTACTTC
NA,TRBV6-1,TRBJ1-6,NA,CASRRHRNANSPLHF,TGTGCCAGCAGGAGACACAGGAACGCTAATTCACCCCTCCACTTT
NA,TRBV3-1,TRBJ2-5,NA,CASSQDRRRETQYF,TGTGCCAGCAGCCAAGATCGCAGACGAGAGACCCAGTACTTC
few,TRBV12-3/TRBV12-4,TRBJ1-5,TRBD1,CASSLSRGGNQPQHF,TGTGCCAGCAGTTTAAGCAGGGGGGGCAATCAGCCCCAGCATTTT
few,TRBV27,TRBJ2-1,TRBD2,CASTIAGASYNEQFF,TGTGCCAGCACCATAGCGGGAGCCTCCTACAATGAGCAGTTCTTC
many,TRBV10-2,TRBJ2-2,NA,CASSDSDSQSLKLFF,TGCGCCAGCAGTGACTCGGACAGTCAAAGTTTAAAGCTGTTTTTT
NA,TRBV6-2/TRBV6-3,TRBJ2-1,NA,CASSKQGHNEQFF,TGTGCCAGCAGCAAACAAGGCCACAATGAGCAGTTCTTC
few,TRBV6-2/TRBV6-3,TRBJ2-1,NA,CASRRHSPGPQNNEQFF,TGTGCCAGCAGGCGGCACTCTCCGGGACCTCAAAACAATGAGCAGTTCTTC
NA,TRBV4-1,TRBJ2-3,TRBD2,CASSRISGAADTQYF,TGCGCCAGCAGCCGAATTAGCGGGGCCGCAGATACGCAGTATTTT
many,TRBV7-2,TRBJ2-5,TRBD2,CASSLLAGVGTQYF,TGTGCCAGCAGCCTCTTAGCGGGAGTCGGGACCCAGTACTTC
few,TRBV10-3,TRBJ2-4,TRBD2,CASSSGGSDIQYF,TGTGCCAGTTCCTCGGGGGGTAGCGACATTCAGTACTTC
few,TRBV6-2/TRBV6-3,TRBJ2-1,TRBD2,CASSLIAGFNEQFF,TGTGCCAGCAGTTTAATAGCGGGTTTCAATGAGCAGTTCTTC
few,TRBV11-1,TRBJ1-3,NA,CASSPEDRIGNTIYF,TGTGCCAGCAGCCCGGAGGATCGCATTGGAAACACCATATATTTT
few,TRBV6-5,TRBJ1-5,NA,CASSYSGQTGSNQPQHF,TGTGCCAGCAGTTACTCGGGGCAGACGGGCAGCAATCAGCCCCAGCATTTT
NA,TRBV20-1,TRBJ1-1,TRBD1,CSANEPRTGISTEAFF,TGCAGTGCTAACGAACCGAGGACAGGGATTTCCACTGAAGCTTTCTTT
many,TRBV7-2,TRBJ1-1,NA,CASSLEYGGNTEAFF,TGTGCCAGCAGCTTAGAGTACGGCGGGAACACTGAAGCTTTCTTT
few,TRBV7-9,TRBJ2-7,TRBD2,CASSASLGGSSYEQYF,TGTGCCAGCAGCGCCAGCTTAGGCGGGAGCTCCTACGAGCAGTACTTC
NA,TRBV27,TRBJ1-5,NA,CASSLRDHGNQPQHF,TGTGCCAGCAGTTTAAGGGACCATGGCAATCAGCCCCAGCATTTT
many,TRBV7-2,TRBJ1-5,NA,CASSLGRGSNQPQHF,TGTGCCAGCAGCTTAGGTCGGGGTAGCAATCAGCCCCAGCATTTT
NA,TRBV24-1,TRBJ2-5,TRBD2,CATSPGGVPKTQYF,TGTGCCACCAGTCCTGGGGGGGTGCCGAAGACCCAGTACTTC
NA,TRBV20-1,TRBJ1-3,TRBD1,CSAGDRGKGNTIYF,TGCAGTGCCGGGGACAGGGGGAAGGGAAACACCATATATTTT
NA,TRBV6-8,TRBJ1-1,NA,CASSYALVGFSTEAFF,TGTGCCAGCAGTTACGCCCTAGTGGGGTTTAGCACTGAAGCTTTCTTT
NA,TRBV5-4,TRBJ2-1,NA,CASSLVRGAIDNEQFF,TGTGCCAGCAGCTTGGTTCGGGGGGCGATCGACAATGAGCAGTTCTTC
few,TRBV7-2,TRBJ2-2,TRBD2,CASSLRGREWGNTGELFF,TGTGCCAGCAGCTTAAGAGGGCGGGAGTGGGGTAACACCGGGGAGCTGTTTTTT